The text below deals with one T cell receptor beta chain. The clone's antigen remains unknown. The entry originates in a study of CXCR3-negative and CXCR3-positive naive CD8 T cells (dated by TCRdb to about 2019). As for the study more broadly: In total, some 150 million TRB reads were obtained, which works out to roughly 1.5 +/- 0.3 million reads per library. The TRBV-TRBJ cluster analysis covered naive subsets from roughly five donors and memory cells from 3 donors. Data from roughly eleven donors, pooled across two independent experiments, went into the diversity and physicochemical repertoire analyses. General findings and caveats noted by the study authors: Surface CD5, linked to self-reactivity in mice, was comparable between naive subsets; TCR interaction strength was therefore also inferred from TRB CDR3 physicochemical properties. Freshly isolated PBMCs were used for most assays because CXCR3 expression partially decreased after cryopreservation. TRB CDR3s from CXCR3-positive naive cells showed higher hydrophobicity (lower Kidera factor 4), lower energy, and higher strength and volume indices than CXCR3-negative naive cells. Within the same donor, TRBV-TRBJ usage looked similar between naive CXCR3-negative and CXCR3-positive cells, but memory cells had distinct patterns. Both naive subsets had comparably high repertoire diversity, while memory CD8+ T cells had much lower repertoire diversity.

TCRdb records NextSeq 550 as the sequencer. The Human TCR Profiling Kit (MiLaboratory) was used to prepare UMI-labeled 5' RACE TRB cDNA libraries. The full amount of extracted RNA was used for cDNA synthesis, and the full amount of resulting cDNA was used for PCR amplification. The libraries were made side by side, with each library going through the same number of PCR cycles. Per the original workflow: About 53,000 +/- 9,400 unique UMI-labeled TRB cDNA molecules per library were extracted with MIGEC and MiXCR, with at least two reads per UMI required. On average, each library contained about 40,000 +/- 10,000 functional in-frame TRB CDR3 nucleotide clonotypes without stop codons. After downsampling to 5000 UMI-labeled TRB molecules per sample, diversity metrics such as normalized Shannon-Wiener and Chao1 were calculated in VDJtools. VDJtools was used to calculate clonotype-size-weighted physicochemical properties of the central five CDR3 residues, namely interaction energy, strength, volume and Kidera factor 4. The reads underwent TCRdb reprocessing, giving one record for each CDR3 protein sequence and no DNA. The authors' filters were not applied to this entry. The sample table holds about 86,000 distinct CDR3 sequences. 0.75% to 0.95% of the sample comes from the top ten.

The CDR1 and CDR2 encoded by the germline V gene are MNHNS and SASEGT. The CDR3 measures 12 amino acids from cysteine to phenylalanine. The DNA is unrecorded. For each CD8+ T cell subset, flow sorting was done in triplicate, and 300,000 or so cells per subset went directly into RLT lysis buffer. To keep memory contaminants out, a stringent definition of naive CD8+ T cells was applied: CD45RO-CCR7+CD27+CD95-. Standard density gradient centrifugation was used to isolate peripheral blood mononuclear cells from buffy coats. A FACSAria III was used to flow-sort naive CD8+ T cells into CXCR3-negative and CXCR3-positive populations. Total RNA was extracted from sorted cells with an RNeasy Mini Kit.

Sequenced input: naive CXCR3+ CD8+ T cells from blood. The meaning of the sample's cell subset or site label: CD45RO-CCR7+CD27+CD95- naive CD8+ T cells expressing CXCR3 (TNR3+). The source of this sequence is a human donor in good health. Some clones in this sample may be carry-over from other donors' samples. The chain joins TRBV6-1 to TRBJ2-1; with no DNA, the TCRdb D assignment of TRBD1 cannot be verified. CDR3 loop: CASSGPRRGKFF.